What follows are 2 T cell receptor beta chains derived from one specimen sequenced in a study of blood T cell repertoires in COVID-19. This table comes from immunoSEQ multiplex PCR, and its TCRdb copy is limited to in-frame clones, with some not included. The repertoire holds just over 150,000 clones, with 70% to 90% as singletons. Sequencing used peripheral blood. All receptors come from a woman in her sixties or seventies with acute or convalescent COVID-19.

This rearrangement joins TRBV7-9 to TRBJ1-1, with D unclear. Trimming shortened V by 1 base and J by 0 bases, and 9 bases separated the two germline ends. Germline V gene sequence: CDR1 SEHNR, CDR2 FQNEAQ (reference sequence). This CDR3 has 15 amino acids. The CDR3 coding sequence is TGTGCCAGCAGCTTAGTTACAGTTATGAACACTGAAGCTTTCTTT. It is translated as CASSLVTVMNTEAFF. Variable domain in full (rest from reference TRBV7-9 and TRBJ1-1): DTGVSQNPRHKITKRGQNVTFRCDPISEHNRLYWYRQTLGQGPEFLTYFQNEAQLEKSRLLSDRFSAERPKGSFSTLEIQRTEQGDSAMYLCASSLVTVMNTEAFFGQGTRLTVV.

This chain uses TRBV4-2 with TRBJ2-7; 7 nucleotides line up with TRBD1. Germline trimming cut 5 bases from V and 0 bases from J; bases unmatched to any gene: 7. The germline CDR1 and CDR2 sequences are LGHNA and YNFKEQ. The CDR3 contains 15 residues. The CDR3 nucleotides read TGTGCCAGCAGCACCCACAGGGGTTCCTCCTACGAGCAGTACTTC. Translated, it gives CASSTHRGSSYEQYF.